This T cell receptor beta chain comes out of a study of blood T cell repertoires in COVID-19. Across the whole study: Collection of acute and convalescent COVID-19 samples took place in the United States, Italy and Spain. T cells, B-cell-depleted T cells, or PBMCs provided the cDNA or gDNA that served as material.

How the authors handled the data: The authors estimated nucleated cell counts from reference gene primer amplification. Method: immunoSEQ multiplex PCR; TCRdb's copy keeps in-frame clones and lacks some. The V and J calls and clone size come from that table; D and trimming were worked out from the DNA. The sample shows about 49,000 clones, approximately 85% of them seen only once. Germline CDR1 reads SGHAT; CDR2 reads FQNNGV. J lost 3 bases, V lost 5 bases, and 2 bases had no gene match. This CDR3 region has 13 residues. The sequencing sample was made of peripheral blood. The chain combines TRBV11-2 with TRBJ1-1; 8 nucleotides line up with TRBD1. This receptor was obtained from a woman aged 55-70 years with acute or convalescent COVID-19. This CDR3 reads CASSRTGYTEAFF. The DNA of the CDR3 is TGTGCCAGCAGCCGGACAGGGTACACTGAAGCTTTCTTT.